The present entry profiles one T cell receptor beta chain with its context. Its antigen is currently unknown. The entry originates in a study of cytomegalovirus exposure and HLA in healthy donors. On the study more broadly: Sequencing of about 179 million T cells in an earlier analysis found around 120 million unique TCR beta sequences. Whole-study results and caveats: Prediction of most subjects' HLA-A and HLA-B alleles by TCR beta sequences was reportedly accurate.

The germline V gene has CDR1 LNHNV and CDR2 YYDKDF (reference sequence). CDR3 length equals 19 residues. Trimming removed 5 bases from V and 4 bases from J, with 26 bases in between. The PCR contained 60 Vbeta and 13 Jbeta primers. Sequencing used immunoSEQ multiplex PCR; TCRdb keeps in-frame clones, though not all of them. The sample has under 150,000 clones; 82% are singletons. The V call is TRBV15, the J call TRBJ2-2; D is perhaps TRBD2 (7 bases). The sample consisted of PBMCs. This TCR was sampled from a woman aged 18-29 years in good health and CMV-seronegative. The CDR3 region has the DNA TGTGCCACCAGCCCTCGTGGCCAGCAGGGGAGGGGGGGCACCGGGGAGCTGTTTTTT. This gives the protein CATSPRGQQGRGGTGELFF.